This TCR beta chain emerged from a study of regulatory T cells in long-lasting Graves disease. This clonotype has a handful of counts. Documented time point: persistent/refractory GD, antithyroid drugs over 5 years with positive TRAb. RNA extracted from PBMCs served as the sequencing template. Relying on iRepertoire HTBI primers and Arm-PCR of CDR3 regions, the team built TCR beta libraries. TCRdb reanalysed the multiplex PCR reads using MiXCR and keeps one entry per CDR3 protein. The profile shows about 660,000 distinct CDR3 sequences, approximately 31% of them singletons. The CDR3 has 15 amino acids. CDR1 and CDR2 from the germline V gene are SGHRS and YFSETQ. The ends lost 4 bases at V and 3 bases at J; junction bases unmatched: 8.

The sequence derives from a female donor with Graves disease. The chain employs TRBV5-1 and TRBJ2-7, with TRBD1 matching 9 bases. The source was peripheral blood mononuclear cells (PBMCs), collected when the disease was refractory, from a patient treated with antithyroid drugs. The DNA for the CDR3 is TGCGCCAGCAGCCAGGACAGGGGCTTGTTCTACGAGCAGTACTTC. Amino acid sequence: CASSQDRGLFYEQYF.